The clone carrying this T cell receptor beta chain was seen many times. What it binds is not known. The CDR3 length is 11 residues. Germline CDR1 and CDR2: SEHNR and FQNEAQ (reference sequence). Trimming removed 11 bases at V and 4 bases at J, with 11 bases between. TCRdb re-analysed the 5' RACE reads in MiXCR, keeping a single row per CDR3 protein. In the table there are just over 300,000 distinct CDR3 sequences, around 4% of which are singletons. This sample stems from a study of T cells after yellow fever vaccination. Study findings and constraints: Reappearance after the booster was seen for most primary-vaccination clones, at 96% CD4 and 70% to 90% CD8.

The J gene is TRBJ1-1, the V gene TRBV7-9; D is unresolved. The material sequenced was PBMCs, taken on the day of the yellow fever booster vaccination. The receptor was isolated from a man younger than 35 who received the YFV17D yellow fever vaccine. CDR3 sequence (DNA): TGTGCCTCCGGCCAGTTCACTGAAGCTTTCTTT. Translation gives CASGQFTEAFF.